These 31 T cell receptor beta chains came from one sample sequenced in a study of blood T cell repertoires in COVID-19. Assay used: immunoSEQ multiplex PCR; TCRdb lists only in-frame clones, some missing. Counted here are approximately 280,000 clones, approximately 88% occurring once; the ten biggest clones make up more than 1.1%. The source material was peripheral blood. The receptor set was obtained from a human donor with COVID-19, enrolled during active disease. The donor label of this sample is uncertain.

This clone was counted only a few times. This rearrangement joins TRBV5-4 to TRBJ1-2; D not certain. The V gene's germline CDR1 is SGHNT and CDR2 YYREEE (reference sequence). The CDR3 consists of 14 residues. The V end was cut by 1 base, the J end by 8 bases, with 15 bases between. Here the CDR3 DNA reads TGTGCCAGCAGCTTGATCGAGGGAATGATGGGCTACACCTTC. This sequence encodes CASSLIEGMMGYTF. Supplemented by reference TRBV5-4 and TRBJ1-2, the full variable domain reads ETGVTQSPTHLIKTRGQQVTLRCSSQSGHNTVSWYQQALGQGPQFIFQYYREEENGRGNFPPRFSGLQFPNYSSELNVNALELDDSALYLCASSLIEGMMGYTFGSGTRLTVV.

The chain carries TRBV7-2 and TRBJ2-7; D is perhaps TRBD1 (5 bases). The CDR3 loop spans 14 amino acids. CDR1 is SGHTA, CDR2 FQGNSA, per germline. Trimming took 0 bases from V and 7 from J, leaving 13 bases between them. Here the CDR3 reads CASSLAGATREQYF. Here the CDR3 DNA reads TGTGCCAGCAGCTTAGCTGGGGCAACCCGGGAGCAGTACTTC.

This chain joins TRBV27 and TRBJ2-1; TRBD2 matches 13 bases. This CDR3 is built from 15 residues. Trimming took 5 bases from V and 8 from J; bases not matched to a gene: 6. Germline loops: CDR1 MNHEY, CDR2 SMNVEV (reference sequence). The CDR3 DNA is TGTGCCAGCAGTAAGGGACTAGCGGGACGGGATGAGCAGTTCTTC. Translated: CASSKGLAGRDEQFF.

The rearrangement uses TRBV19 and TRBJ2-1; no firm D call. This CDR3 comprises 15 residues. Germline V gene data show CDR1 as LNHDA and CDR2 as SQIVND (reference sequence). The V end was cut by 4 bases, the J end by 3 bases, with 13 bases between. Written as DNA, the CDR3 is TGTGCCAGTAGTACGTCCCTTGGCGGCTACAATGAGCAGTTCTTC. Translating it yields CASSTSLGGYNEQFF.

The V and J genes are TRBV5-1 and TRBJ1-4; 7 bases are shared with TRBD1. CDR1 and CDR2 from the germline V gene are SGHRS and YFSETQ. CDR3 size: 17 residues. The ends lost 3 bases at V and 5 bases at J; junction bases unmatched: 13. The chain's CDR3 is CASSSLGSTQGNEKLFF. CDR3 DNA sequence: TGCGCCAGCAGCTCCCTTGGATCGACACAGGGGAATGAAAAACTGTTTTTT.

The chain joins TRBV30 to TRBJ1-4; 10 bases map to TRBD1. The germline V gene has CDR1 GTSNPN and CDR2 SVGIG (reference sequence). The V gene end was trimmed by 1 base and the J gene end by 7 bases; junction bases not matched to a gene: 6. This CDR3 spans 15 amino acids. Here the CDR3 reads CAWSETGGGGEKLFF. CDR3 bases: TGTGCCTGGAGTGAGACAGGGGGCGGGGGTGAAAAACTGTTTTTT.

This clone turned up a few times. The chain combines TRBV19 with TRBJ2-2, with D possibly being TRBD1 (6 bases). CDR1 and CDR2 (germline): LNHDA, SQIVND (reference sequence). The ends were cut back, 10 bases at V and 0 bases at J, with 12 bases in the middle. CDR3 length: 14 amino acids. As DNA, the CDR3 is TGTGCCACCATGAGGACAGCGAACACCGGGGAGCTGTTTTTT. Translation gives CATMRTANTGELFF.

The V gene is TRBV2, the J gene TRBJ2-1; TRBD2 aligns across 11 bases. This CDR3 contains 14 residues. Germline CDR1 is SNHLY and CDR2 is FYNNEI. Germline trimming cut 7 bases from V and 5 bases from J; bases unmatched to any gene: 4. CDR3 region: CASKGLAEDNEQFF. CDR3 in DNA: TGTGCCAGCAAGGGACTAGCGGAGGACAATGAGCAGTTCTTC.

This clone was recorded a few times. The chain couples TRBV11-2 to TRBJ2-1, with D hard to call. CDR1 is SGHAT and CDR2 is FQNNGV in the germline V gene. The CDR3 has 15 amino acids. V was shortened by 5 bases and J by 2 bases, with 13 bases between the two germline ends. CDR3 DNA: TGTGCCAGCAGCCCACTGACTGAACCCTACAATGAGCAGTTCTTC. It encodes CASSPLTEPYNEQFF.

The chain employs TRBV19 and TRBJ2-7; the match to TRBD1 covers 7 bases. CDR3 length: 16 residues. Germline V gene data show CDR1 as LNHDA and CDR2 as SQIVND (reference sequence). V gave up 7 bases and J gave up 2 bases; unmatched junction bases: 14. The CDR3 region is CASTLSGTDFTYEQYF. CDR3 DNA: TGTGCCAGTACCCTATCGGGGACAGACTTCACCTACGAGCAGTACTTC.

The chain recombines TRBV30 with TRBJ2-2, with 7 bases that match TRBD1. The germline V gene encodes CDR1 GTSNPN and CDR2 SVGIG (reference sequence). The CDR3 consists of 13 residues. The V gene end was trimmed by 5 bases and the J gene end by 2 bases; junction bases not matched to a gene: 2. The CDR3: CAWGQVNTGELFF. The CDR3 nucleotides are TGTGCCTGGGGACAGGTCAACACCGGGGAGCTGTTTTTT.

The CDR3 here is CASSSPTGVETQYF. The CDR3 nucleotides read TGTGCCAGCAGTTCACCGACAGGGGTAGAGACCCAGTACTTC. The genes are TRBV28 and TRBJ2-5; the match to TRBD1 covers 8 bases. This CDR3 is 14 amino acids long. The germline gives CDR1 MDHEN, CDR2 SYDVKM. After removal of 4 bases from V and 4 bases from J, the junction contained 5 bases not matched to a gene. The variable domain in full, with the rest retrieved from reference TRBV28 and TRBJ2-5, is DVKVTQSSRYLVKRTGEKVFLECVQDMDHENMFWYRQDPGLGLRLIYFSYDVKMKEKGDIPEGYSVSREKKERFSLILESASTNQTSMYLCASSSPTGVETQYFGPGTRLLVL.

This chain links TRBV19 with TRBJ2-7; D is perhaps TRBD1 (6 bases). This CDR3 contains 14 residues. Trimming pared 4 bases from V and 1 base from J, leaving 11 bases between. Germline lookup yields CDR1 LNHDA and CDR2 SQIVND (reference sequence). The CDR3 loop reads CASSTGVESYEQYF. In nucleotides, the CDR3 is TGTGCCAGTAGTACAGGGGTAGAGTCCTACGAGCAGTACTTC. The whole variable domain, remainder taken from reference TRBV19 and TRBJ2-7, is DGGITQSPKYLFRKEGQNVTLSCEQNLNHDAMYWYRQDPGQGLRLIYYSQIVNDFQKGDIAEGYSVSREKKESFPLTVTSAQKNPTAFYLCASSTGVESYEQYFGPGTRLTVT.

This rearrangement joins TRBV6-1 to TRBJ2-7; a weak D match, TRBD1 (5 bases). CDR3 length: 14 residues. The germline CDR1 and CDR2 sequences are MNHNS and SASEGT. V was clipped by 2 bases and J by 2 bases, with 10 bases between them. CDR3 DNA sequence: TGTGCCAGCAGTGAACCAGGGTTTCCCTACGAGCAGTACTTC. Amino acids: CASSEPGFPYEQYF.

This chain links TRBV5-5 with TRBJ1-2; possibly TRBD1 for D (6 bases). The CDR3 loop spans 13 amino acids. Germline V gives CDR1 SGHKS, CDR2 YYEKEE (reference sequence). The V end was cut by 1 base, the J end by 6 bases, with 10 bases between. The CDR3 is CASSLSGGNGYTF. The CDR3 DNA follows: TGTGCCAGCAGCTTGTCTGGGGGCAATGGCTACACCTTC.

The chain has TRBV28 and TRBJ2-5, with 9 bases identical to TRBD2. The CDR3 is 15 amino acids. Looked up from germline, CDR1 is MDHEN and CDR2 is SYDVKM. V was pared by 4 bases and J by 5 bases, with 8 bases of the junction left unmatched. The chain's CDR3 is CASSSAGGPRETQYF. In nucleotides, the CDR3 is TGTGCCAGCAGTTCCGCGGGAGGGCCGCGGGAGACCCAGTACTTC.

This chain links TRBV19 with TRBJ1-2, with D possibly matching TRBD1 (5 bases). Germline CDR1 and CDR2: LNHDA and SQIVND (reference sequence). This CDR3 contains 14 residues. The V and J ends lost 5 bases and 8 bases respectively, with 18 bases between them. The CDR3 here is CASSLKGELWGYTF. Written as DNA, the CDR3 is TGTGCCAGTAGTCTTAAAGGGGAACTCTGGGGCTACACCTTC.

The chain employs TRBV5-4 and TRBJ2-3; D is perhaps TRBD1 (5 bases). The CDR3 covers 15 residues. The germline V gene encodes CDR1 SGHNT and CDR2 YYREEE (reference sequence). V gave up 0 bases and J gave up 0 bases, with 8 bases separating them. Here the CDR3 reads CASSLDRSSTDTQYF. The CDR3 nucleotides read TGTGCCAGCAGCTTGGACAGGTCAAGCACAGATACGCAGTATTTT.

The chain couples TRBV30 to TRBJ1-1; 7 bases match TRBD1. The CDR3 is made up of 14 amino acids. Per the germline V gene, CDR1 is GTSNPN and CDR2 is SVGIG (reference sequence). The junction had 10 bases not matched to a gene; V was cut back by 2 bases and J by 7 bases. The CDR3 here is CAWSKAGGNGEAFF. DNA of the CDR3: TGTGCCTGGAGTAAGGCAGGGGGGAACGGTGAAGCTTTCTTT.

The chain links TRBV6-5 to TRBJ2-1; tentative D call: TRBD1 (6 bases). The CDR3 is 14 residues long. Per germline, CDR1 MNHEY and CDR2 SVGAGI. The germline V and J ends were trimmed by 5 bases and 6 bases, with 14 bases remaining between them. CDR3 nucleotides: TGTGCCAGCAGTAAAACAGGGAATAGCAATGAGCAGTTCTTC. The encoded protein is CASSKTGNSNEQFF.

J is TRBJ2-5 and V is TRBV3-1 (or the pseudogene TRBV3-2); D may be TRBD2 (6 bases). Looked up from germline, CDR1 is LGHDT and CDR2 is YNNKEL (reference sequence). This CDR3 region has 16 residues. Deletions cut 4 bases from V and 0 bases from J, with 15 bases between. The CDR3 bases are TGTGCCAGCAGCCGAAGGGTTGGCGGGGACCAAGAGACCCAGTACTTC. This translates into CASSRRVGGDQETQYF.

The chain joins TRBV19 to TRBJ2-1; perhaps TRBD1 as D (6 bases). CDR3 length equals 11 residues. Looked up from germline, CDR1 is LNHDA and CDR2 is SQIVND (reference sequence). V was cut by 10 bases and J by 5 bases, with 9 bases left in between. CDR3 amino acids: CAITGHNEQFF. The DNA of the CDR3 is TGTGCCATCACAGGGCACAATGAGCAGTTCTTC.

The rearrangement uses TRBV5-1 and TRBJ1-3; perhaps TRBD1 as D (6 bases). CDR1 and CDR2 (germline): SGHRS, YFSETQ. Trimming stripped 0 bases from V and 4 bases from J, with 11 bases between. The CDR3 covers 15 residues. The chain's CDR3 is CASSLAGGQGNTIYF. In DNA, the CDR3 is TGCGCCAGCAGCTTGGCGGGGGGGCAAGGAAACACCATATATTTT.

This rearrangement joins TRBV5-1 to TRBJ2-3; TRBD2 aligns across 9 bases. The germline V gene encodes CDR1 SGHRS and CDR2 YFSETQ. V shed 0 bases and J 4 bases; nucleotides not matched to a gene: 6. The CDR3 consists of 16 residues. CDR3 coding DNA: TGCGCCAGCAGCTTGGAGATTCCTAGCGGGGCAGATACGCAGTATTTT. This translates into CASSLEIPSGADTQYF.

This clone is a singleton in its sample. The gene calls are TRBV11-2 and TRBJ2-3; D gene unclear. Germline CDR1 is SGHAT and CDR2 is FQNNGV. The CDR3 has 14 residues. V lost 3 bases to trimming and J lost 0 bases, with 7 bases between them. The CDR3 DNA sequence: TGTGCCAGCAGCTTCCAGGATAGCACAGATACGCAGTATTTT. This sequence encodes CASSFQDSTDTQYF.

The CDR3 reads CASSLRRGDTDTQYF. The CDR3 bases are TGTGCCAGCAGCTTACGGCGGGGGGACACAGATACGCAGTATTTT. The chain recombines TRBV7-4 with TRBJ2-3; 8 bases are a match to TRBD2. This CDR3 has 15 amino acids. Per the germline V gene, CDR1 is SGHVT and CDR2 is SQSDAQ. V trimming: 2 bases; J trimming: 2 bases; junction bases outside the gene matches: 3.

This clone was recorded a few times. This chain connects TRBV6-6 to TRBJ1-5; D uncertain. V shed 4 bases and J shed 6 bases, with 16 bases lying between them. The germline gives CDR1 MNHNY, CDR2 SVGAGI (reference sequence). The CDR3 is 15 residues long. The CDR3 region is CASSWRARSVQPQHF. CDR3 nucleotides: TGTGCCAGCAGTTGGAGAGCCCGGAGTGTTCAGCCCCAGCATTTT.

The chain is built from TRBV7-2 and TRBJ1-3; D not resolved. V dropped 1 base and J dropped 0 bases, with 10 bases sitting between them. This CDR3 is 16 amino acids long. Germline CDR1 is SGHTA and CDR2 is FQGNSA. CDR3 sequence (DNA): TGTGCCAGCAGCTTAGATCCAGTACACTCTGGAAACACCATATATTTT. Its translation: CASSLDPVHSGNTIYF.

The chain is built from TRBV4-3 and TRBJ2-3; D possibly corresponds to TRBD1 (7 bases). The CDR3 spans 16 residues. Germline V gene data show CDR1 as LGHNA and CDR2 as YSLEER. V lost 4 bases to trimming and J lost 7 bases, with 21 bases between them. In DNA form, the CDR3 reads TGCGCCAGCAGCCGCACCTTCAGGGGGACTCAAAATACGCAGTATTTT. Translating it yields CASSRTFRGTQNTQYF.

The chain carries TRBV5-1 and TRBJ1-1, with TRBD1 matching over 8 bases. CDR1 is SGHRS, CDR2 YFSETQ, per germline. This CDR3 region has 15 residues. V was pared by 3 bases and J by 6 bases, with 10 bases of the junction left unmatched. CDR3 in DNA: TGCGCCAGCAGCTCAGGGGTGACAGGGGTTCCTGAAGCTTTCTTT. It codes for CASSSGVTGVPEAFF. The full variable domain, its missing parts supplied by reference TRBV5-1 and TRBJ1-1, is KAGVTQTPRYLIKTRGQQVTLSCSPISGHRSVSWYQQTPGQGLQFLFEYFSETQRNKGNFPGRFSGRQFSNSRSEMNVSTLELGDSALYLCASSSGVTGVPEAFFGQGTRLTVV.

The chain couples TRBV7-2 to TRBJ1-5, with D unclear. This CDR3 has 15 residues. Trimming left V 3 bases short and J 4 bases short, with 13 bases between. Germline V gives CDR1 SGHTA, CDR2 FQGNSA. The CDR3 nucleotides are TGTGCCAGCAGCTTGAATGGCGGACTTAATCAGCCCCAGCATTTT. Translating it yields CASSLNGGLNQPQHF.